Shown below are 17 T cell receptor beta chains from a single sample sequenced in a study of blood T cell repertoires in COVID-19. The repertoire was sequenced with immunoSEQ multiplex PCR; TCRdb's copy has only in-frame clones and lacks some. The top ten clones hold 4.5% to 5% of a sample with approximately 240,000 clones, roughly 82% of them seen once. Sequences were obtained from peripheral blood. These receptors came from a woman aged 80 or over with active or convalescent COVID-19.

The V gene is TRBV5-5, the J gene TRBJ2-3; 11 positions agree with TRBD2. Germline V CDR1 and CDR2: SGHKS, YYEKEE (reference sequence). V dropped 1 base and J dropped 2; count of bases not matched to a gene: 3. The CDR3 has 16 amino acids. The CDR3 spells CASSLLSGGATDTQYF. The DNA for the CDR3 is TGTGCCAGCAGCTTGCTTAGCGGGGGGGCCACAGATACGCAGTATTTT.

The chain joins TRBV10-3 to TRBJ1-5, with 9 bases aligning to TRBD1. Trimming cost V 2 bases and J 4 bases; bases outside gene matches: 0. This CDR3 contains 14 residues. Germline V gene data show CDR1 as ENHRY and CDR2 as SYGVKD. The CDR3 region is CAISEGQGNQPQHF. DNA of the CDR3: TGTGCCATCAGTGAGGGACAGGGGAATCAGCCCCAGCATTTT.

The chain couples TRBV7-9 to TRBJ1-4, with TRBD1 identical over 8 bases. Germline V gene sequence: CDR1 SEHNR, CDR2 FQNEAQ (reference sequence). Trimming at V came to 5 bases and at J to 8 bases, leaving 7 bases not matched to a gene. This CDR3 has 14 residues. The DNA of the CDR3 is TGTGCCAGCAGCAGAGGACAGGGTCGAGAAAAACTGTTTTTT. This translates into CASSRGQGREKLFF.

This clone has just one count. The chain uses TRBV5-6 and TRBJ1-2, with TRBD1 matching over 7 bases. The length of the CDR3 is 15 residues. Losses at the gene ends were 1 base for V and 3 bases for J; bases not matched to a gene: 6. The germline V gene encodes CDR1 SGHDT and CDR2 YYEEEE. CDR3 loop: CASSLPGGGYYGYTF. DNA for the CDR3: TGTGCCAGCAGCTTGCCGGGAGGGGGCTACTATGGCTACACCTTC.

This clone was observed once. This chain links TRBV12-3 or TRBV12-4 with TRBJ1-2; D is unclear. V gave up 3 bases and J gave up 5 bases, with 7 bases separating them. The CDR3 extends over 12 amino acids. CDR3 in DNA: TGTGCCAGCAGTTTGACATGGTATGGCTACACCTTC. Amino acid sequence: CASSLTWYGYTF.

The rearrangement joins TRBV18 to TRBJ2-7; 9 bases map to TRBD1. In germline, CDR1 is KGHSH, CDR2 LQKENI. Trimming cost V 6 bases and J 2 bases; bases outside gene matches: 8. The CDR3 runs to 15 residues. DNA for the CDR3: TGTGCCAGCTCGCTGGGACAGGGAAGCGCCTACGAGCAGTACTTC. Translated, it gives CASSLGQGSAYEQYF.

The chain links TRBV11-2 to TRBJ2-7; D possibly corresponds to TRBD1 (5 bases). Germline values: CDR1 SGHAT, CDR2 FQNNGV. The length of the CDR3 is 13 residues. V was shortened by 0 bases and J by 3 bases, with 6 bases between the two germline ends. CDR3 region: CASSLEDNYEQYF. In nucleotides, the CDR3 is TGTGCCAGCAGCTTAGAGGACAACTACGAGCAGTACTTC.

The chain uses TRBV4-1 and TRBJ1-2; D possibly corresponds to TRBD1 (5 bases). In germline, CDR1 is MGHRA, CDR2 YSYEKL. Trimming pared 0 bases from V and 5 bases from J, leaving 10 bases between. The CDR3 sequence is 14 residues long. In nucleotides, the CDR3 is TGCGCCAGCAGCCAAGAAGGGGCAGTTTATGGCTACACCTTC. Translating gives CASSQEGAVYGYTF.

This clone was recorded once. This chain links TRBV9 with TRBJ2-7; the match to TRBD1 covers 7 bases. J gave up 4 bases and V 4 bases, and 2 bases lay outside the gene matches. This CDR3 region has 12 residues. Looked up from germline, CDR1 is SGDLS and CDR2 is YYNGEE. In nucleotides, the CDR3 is TGTGCCAGCAGCAAACAGGGGTACGAGCAGTACTTC. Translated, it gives CASSKQGYEQYF.

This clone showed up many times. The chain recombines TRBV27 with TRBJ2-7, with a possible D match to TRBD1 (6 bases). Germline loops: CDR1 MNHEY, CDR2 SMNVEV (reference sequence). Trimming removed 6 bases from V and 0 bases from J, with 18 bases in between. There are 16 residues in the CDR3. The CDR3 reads CASSPTPQGFSYEQYF. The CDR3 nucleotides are TGTGCCAGCAGCCCCACGCCCCAGGGGTTCTCCTACGAGCAGTACTTC.

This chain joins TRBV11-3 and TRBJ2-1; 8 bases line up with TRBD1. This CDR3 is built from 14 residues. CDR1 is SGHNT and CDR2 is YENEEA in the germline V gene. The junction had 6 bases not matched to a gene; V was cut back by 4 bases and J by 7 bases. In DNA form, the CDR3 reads TGTGCCAGCAGCTCTAGACAGGGGCGGAATGAGCAGTTCTTC. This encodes CASSSRQGRNEQFF.

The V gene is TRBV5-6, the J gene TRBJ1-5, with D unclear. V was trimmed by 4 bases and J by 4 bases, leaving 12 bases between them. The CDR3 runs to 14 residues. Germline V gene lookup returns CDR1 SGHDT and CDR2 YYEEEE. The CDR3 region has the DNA TGTGCCAGCAGCACCCGCGATGTTAATCAGCCCCAGCATTTT. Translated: CASSTRDVNQPQHF.

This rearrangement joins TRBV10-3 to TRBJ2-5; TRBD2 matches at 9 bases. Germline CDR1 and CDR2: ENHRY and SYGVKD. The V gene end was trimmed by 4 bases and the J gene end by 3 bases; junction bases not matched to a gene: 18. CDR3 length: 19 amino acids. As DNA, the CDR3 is TGTGCCATCAGTGTAGTTGGCGGGGAGGCTAGCGGGAAAGAAGAGACCCAGTACTTC. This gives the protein CAISVVGGEASGKEETQYF.

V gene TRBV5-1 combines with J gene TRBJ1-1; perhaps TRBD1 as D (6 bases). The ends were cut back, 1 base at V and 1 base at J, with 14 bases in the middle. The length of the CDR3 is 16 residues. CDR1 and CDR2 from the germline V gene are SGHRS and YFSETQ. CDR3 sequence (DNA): TGCGCCAGCAGCTTGTCTCTTGGCAGGGGGAACACTGAAGCTTTCTTT. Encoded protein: CASSLSLGRGNTEAFF.

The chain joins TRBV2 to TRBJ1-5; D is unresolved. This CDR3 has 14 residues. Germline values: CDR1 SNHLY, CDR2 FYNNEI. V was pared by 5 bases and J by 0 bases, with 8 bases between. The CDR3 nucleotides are TGTGCCAGCAGTTTAACAGCTAGCAATCAGCCCCAGCATTTT. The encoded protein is CASSLTASNQPQHF.

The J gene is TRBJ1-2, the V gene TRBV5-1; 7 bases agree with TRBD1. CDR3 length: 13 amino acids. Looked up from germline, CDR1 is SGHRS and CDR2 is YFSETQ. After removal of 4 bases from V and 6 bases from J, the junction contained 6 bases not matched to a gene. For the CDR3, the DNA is TGCGCCAGCAGCCTAGGGACAGCAAATGGCTACACCTTC. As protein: CASSLGTANGYTF.

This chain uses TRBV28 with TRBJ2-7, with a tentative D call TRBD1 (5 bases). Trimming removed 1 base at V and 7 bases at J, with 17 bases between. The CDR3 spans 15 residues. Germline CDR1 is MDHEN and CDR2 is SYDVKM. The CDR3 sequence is CASSLSGPGRGEQYF. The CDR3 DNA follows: TGTGCCAGCAGTTTATCAGGGCCAGGAAGGGGAGAGCAGTACTTC.